This TCR beta chain was recovered during a study of blood T cell repertoires in COVID-19. At the level of the study: Acute and convalescent COVID-19 specimens originated in the United States, Italy and Spain. PBMCs, B-cell-depleted T cells, or T cells provided the cDNA or gDNA that made up the material.

Per the authors' pipeline: By means of reference gene primer amplification, nucleated cell counts were estimated. Method: immunoSEQ multiplex PCR; TCRdb's copy keeps in-frame clones and lacks some. That table is the source of V, J and clone size, and D and trimming were worked out from the DNA. The table lists some 85,000 clones, about 80% of them singletons, with 15% to 20% in the top ten. V shed 7 bases and J shed 5 bases, with 15 bases lying between them. The CDR3 loop spans 14 amino acids. Germline-derived CDR1 and CDR2 are SGHAT and FQNNGV. This clone was counted only a few times. Sequenced sample: peripheral blood. The TCR originated in a woman of 80 years or more with acute or convalescent COVID-19. V usage is TRBV11-2 and J usage is TRBJ2-1; D is uncertain. In DNA, the CDR3 is TGTGCCAGCACCAACCTCAGAATGAACAATGAGCAGTTCTTC. It is translated as CASTNLRMNNEQFF.